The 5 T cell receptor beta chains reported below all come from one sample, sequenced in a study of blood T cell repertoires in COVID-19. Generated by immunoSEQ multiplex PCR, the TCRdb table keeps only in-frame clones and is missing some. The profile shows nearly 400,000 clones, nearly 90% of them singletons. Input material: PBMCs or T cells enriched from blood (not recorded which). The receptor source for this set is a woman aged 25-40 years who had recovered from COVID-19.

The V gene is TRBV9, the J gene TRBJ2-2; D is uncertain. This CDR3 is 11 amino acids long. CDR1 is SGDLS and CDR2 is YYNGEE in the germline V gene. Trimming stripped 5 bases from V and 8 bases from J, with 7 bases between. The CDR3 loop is CASRLEGELFF. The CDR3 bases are TGTGCCAGCAGGTTGGAGGGGGAGCTGTTTTTT.

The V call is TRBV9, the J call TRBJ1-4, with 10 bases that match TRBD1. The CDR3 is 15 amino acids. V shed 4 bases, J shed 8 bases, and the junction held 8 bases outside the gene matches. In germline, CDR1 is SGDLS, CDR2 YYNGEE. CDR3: CASSLRQGAQEKLFF. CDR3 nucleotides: TGTGCCAGCAGCCTTAGACAGGGGGCGCAGGAAAAACTGTTTTTT.

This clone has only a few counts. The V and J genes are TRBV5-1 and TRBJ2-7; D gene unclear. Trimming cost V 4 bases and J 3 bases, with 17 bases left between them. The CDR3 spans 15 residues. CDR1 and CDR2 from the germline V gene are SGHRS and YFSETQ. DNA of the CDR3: TGCGCCAGCAGCGTGACACTGACAAGCTTCTACGAGCAGTACTTC. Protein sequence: CASSVTLTSFYEQYF.

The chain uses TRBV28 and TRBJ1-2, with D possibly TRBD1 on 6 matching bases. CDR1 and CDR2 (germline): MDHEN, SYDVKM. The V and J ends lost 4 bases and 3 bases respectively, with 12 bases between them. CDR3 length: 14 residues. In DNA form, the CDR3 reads TGTGCCAGCAGTTCTGCACAGGGTGACTATGGCTACACCTTC. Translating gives CASSSAQGDYGYTF.

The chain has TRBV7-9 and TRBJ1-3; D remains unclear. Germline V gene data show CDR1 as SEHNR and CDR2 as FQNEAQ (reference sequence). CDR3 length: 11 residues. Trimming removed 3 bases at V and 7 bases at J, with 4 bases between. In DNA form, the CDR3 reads TGTGCCAGCAGCTTTGAGAACACCATATATTTT. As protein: CASSFENTIYF. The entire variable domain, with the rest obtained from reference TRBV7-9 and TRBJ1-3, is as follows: DTGVSQNPRHKITKRGQNVTFRCDPISEHNRLYWYRQTLGQGPEFLTYFQNEAQLEKSRLLSDRFSAERPKGSFSTLEIQRTEQGDSAMYLCASSFENTIYFGEGSWLTVV.